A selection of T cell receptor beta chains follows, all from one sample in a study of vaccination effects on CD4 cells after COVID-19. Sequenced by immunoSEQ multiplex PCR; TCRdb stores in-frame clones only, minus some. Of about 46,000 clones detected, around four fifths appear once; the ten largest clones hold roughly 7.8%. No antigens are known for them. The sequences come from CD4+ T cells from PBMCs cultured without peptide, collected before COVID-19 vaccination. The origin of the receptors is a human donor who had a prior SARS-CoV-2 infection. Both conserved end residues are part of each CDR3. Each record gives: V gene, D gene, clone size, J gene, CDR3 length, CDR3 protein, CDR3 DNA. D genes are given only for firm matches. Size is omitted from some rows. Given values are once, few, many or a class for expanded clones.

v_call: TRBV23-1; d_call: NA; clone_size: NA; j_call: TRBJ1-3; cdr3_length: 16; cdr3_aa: CASRSPRNLSGNTIYF; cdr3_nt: TGCGCCAGCAGAAGTCCCAGGAACCTCTCTGGAAACACCATATATTTT
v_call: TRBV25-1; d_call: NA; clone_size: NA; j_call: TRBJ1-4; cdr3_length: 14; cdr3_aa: CASSETGSNEKLFF; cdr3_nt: TGTGCCAGCAGTGAAACAGGCTCTAATGAAAAACTGTTTTTT
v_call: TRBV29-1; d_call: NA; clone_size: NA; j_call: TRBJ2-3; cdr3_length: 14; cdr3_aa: CSVGLGVGTDTQYF; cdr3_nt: TGCAGCGTTGGTTTGGGGGTCGGCACAGATACGCAGTATTTT
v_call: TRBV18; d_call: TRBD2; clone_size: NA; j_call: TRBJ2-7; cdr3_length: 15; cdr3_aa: CASSRPGLGDYEQYF; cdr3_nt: TGTGCCAGCTCACGACCGGGACTAGGGGACTACGAGCAGTACTTC
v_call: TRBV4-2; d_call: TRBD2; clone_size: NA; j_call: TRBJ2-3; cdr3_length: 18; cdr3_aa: CASSQGGGSGGFTDTQYF; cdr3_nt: TGTGCCAGCAGCCAAGGGGGGGGTAGCGGGGGTTTCACAGATACGCAGTATTTT
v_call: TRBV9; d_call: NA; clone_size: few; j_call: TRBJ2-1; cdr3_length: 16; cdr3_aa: CASSVLSRGYYNEQFF; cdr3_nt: TGTGCCAGCAGCGTACTATCGCGGGGATACTACAATGAGCAGTTCTTC
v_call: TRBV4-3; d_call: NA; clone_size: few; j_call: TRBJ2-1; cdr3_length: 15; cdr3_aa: CASSQQGTSYNEQFF; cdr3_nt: TGCGCCAGCAGCCAACAGGGGACGTCCTACAATGAGCAGTTCTTC
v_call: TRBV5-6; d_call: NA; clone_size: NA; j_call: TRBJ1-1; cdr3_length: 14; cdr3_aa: CASSIIAGPKGAFF; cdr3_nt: TGTGCCAGCAGCATCATCGCGGGACCTAAGGGAGCTTTCTTT
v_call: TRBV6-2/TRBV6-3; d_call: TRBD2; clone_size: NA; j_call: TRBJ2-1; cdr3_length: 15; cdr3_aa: CASSKGSGRGNEQFF; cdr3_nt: TGTGCCAGCAGCAAAGGGAGCGGGAGGGGCAATGAGCAGTTCTTC
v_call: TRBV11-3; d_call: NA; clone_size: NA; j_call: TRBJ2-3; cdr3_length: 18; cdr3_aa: CASSLLAEGSISTDTQYF; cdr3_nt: TGTGCCAGCAGCTTATTGGCGGAGGGGAGTATTAGCACAGATACGCAGTATTTT
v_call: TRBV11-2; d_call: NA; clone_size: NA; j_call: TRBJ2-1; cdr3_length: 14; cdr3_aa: CASSLIHGYNEQFF; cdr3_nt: TGTGCCAGCAGCTTGATCCATGGGTACAATGAGCAGTTCTTC
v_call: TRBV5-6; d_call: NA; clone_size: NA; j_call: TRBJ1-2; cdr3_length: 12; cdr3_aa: CASSEGEYGYTF; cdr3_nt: TGTGCCAGCAGCGAAGGGGAATATGGCTACACCTTC
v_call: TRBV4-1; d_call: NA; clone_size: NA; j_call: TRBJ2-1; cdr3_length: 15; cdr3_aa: CASSPRVPSYNEQFF; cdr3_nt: TGCGCCAGCAGCCCACGGGTCCCCTCCTACAATGAGCAGTTCTTC
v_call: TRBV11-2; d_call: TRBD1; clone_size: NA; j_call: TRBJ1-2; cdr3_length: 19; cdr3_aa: CASSSTRWTGSANLYGYTF; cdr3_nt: TGTGCCAGCAGCTCCACTAGATGGACAGGGTCCGCGAACCTCTATGGCTACACCTTC
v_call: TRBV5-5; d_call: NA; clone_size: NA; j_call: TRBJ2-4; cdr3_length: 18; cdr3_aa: CASSLAGILSLAKNIQYF; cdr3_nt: TGTGCCAGCAGCTTGGCGGGGATTCTGAGTCTAGCCAAAAACATTCAGTACTTC
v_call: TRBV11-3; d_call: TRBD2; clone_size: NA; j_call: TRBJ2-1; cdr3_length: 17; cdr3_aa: CASSSGPGLAGLNEQFF; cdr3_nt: TGTGCCAGCAGCTCAGGACCGGGACTAGCGGGACTCAATGAGCAGTTCTTC
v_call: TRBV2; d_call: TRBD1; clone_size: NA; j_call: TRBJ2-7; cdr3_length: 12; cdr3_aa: CASSPRQGKQYF; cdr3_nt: TGTGCCAGCAGCCCTAGACAGGGGAAGCAGTACTTC
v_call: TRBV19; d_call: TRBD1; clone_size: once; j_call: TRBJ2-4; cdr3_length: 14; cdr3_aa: CASSLILGQGIPYF; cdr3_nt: TGTGCCAGTAGTTTAATTTTGGGACAGGGCATTCCGTACTTC
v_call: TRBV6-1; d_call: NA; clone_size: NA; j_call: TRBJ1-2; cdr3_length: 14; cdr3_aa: CASSELGGLNGYTF; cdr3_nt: TGTGCCAGCAGTGAGTTGGGGGGTTTAAATGGCTACACCTTC
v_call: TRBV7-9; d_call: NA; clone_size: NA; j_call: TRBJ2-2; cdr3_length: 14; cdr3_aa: CASSANRDTGELFF; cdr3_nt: TGTGCCAGCAGCGCAAACAGGGACACCGGGGAGCTGTTTTTT
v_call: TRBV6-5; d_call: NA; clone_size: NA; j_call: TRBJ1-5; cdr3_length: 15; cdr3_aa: CASTHTVNSNQPQHF; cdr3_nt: TGTGCCAGCACCCACACTGTCAATAGCAATCAGCCCCAGCATTTT
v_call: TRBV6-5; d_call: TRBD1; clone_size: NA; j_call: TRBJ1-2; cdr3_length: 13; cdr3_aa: CASSSGGGYGYTF; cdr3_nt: TGTGCCAGCAGCTCAGGGGGCGGCTATGGCTACACCTTC
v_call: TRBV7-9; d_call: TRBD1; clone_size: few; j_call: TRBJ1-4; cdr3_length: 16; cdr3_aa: CASSEGTGDPNEKLFF; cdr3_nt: TGTGCCAGCAGCGAAGGGACAGGGGATCCTAATGAAAAACTGTTTTTT